A selection of T cell receptor beta chains follows, all from one sample in a study of OX40 agonist ivuxolimab in advanced cancers. Some clones are missing from TCRdb's copy, which holds only in-frame ones; the method was immunoSEQ multiplex PCR. The sample records more than 100,000 clones, 90% to 95% being singletons. Material: CD4+ or CD8+ T cells sorted from blood, obtained in a trial of the OX40 agonist ivuxolimab. These receptors originate from an adult with an advanced solid tumor such as melanoma, head and neck, liver or kidney cancer. CDR3s include the opening cysteine and the closing phenylalanine or tryptophan. Each record gives: J gene, V gene, D gene, clone size, CDR3 protein, CDR3 DNA. A D gene is named only where the DNA matches it firmly. Clone size appears in some rows only: once, few, many, or a class for an expanded clone.

J gene: TRBJ2-2
V gene: TRBV7-8
D gene: TRBD2
clone size: once
CDR3 protein: CASSTRTSGSARWELFF
CDR3 DNA: TGTGCCAGCAGCACCCGGACTAGCGGGAGCGCTCGATGGGAGCTGTTTTTT

J gene: TRBJ1-2
V gene: TRBV30
D gene: NA
clone size: few
CDR3 protein: CAWSASDGYTF
CDR3 DNA: TGTGCCTGGAGTGCCTCAGATGGCTACACCTTC

J gene: TRBJ2-1
V gene: TRBV7-6
D gene: NA
clone size: NA
CDR3 protein: CASSLGWGRNNEQFF
CDR3 DNA: TGTGCCAGCAGCTTAGGATGGGGGCGGAACAATGAGCAGTTCTTC

J gene: TRBJ1-2
V gene: TRBV30
D gene: TRBD1
clone size: NA
CDR3 protein: CAWRGQGASNYGYTF
CDR3 DNA: TGTGCCTGGAGAGGACAGGGGGCTAGTAACTATGGCTACACCTTC

J gene: TRBJ1-4
V gene: TRBV6-5
D gene: NA
clone size: NA
CDR3 protein: CASSYGGGGVNEKLFF
CDR3 DNA: TGTGCCAGCAGTTACGGTGGCGGAGGCGTAAATGAAAAACTGTTTTTT

J gene: TRBJ2-7
V gene: TRBV28
D gene: TRBD1
clone size: NA
CDR3 protein: CASFHGQGRYEQYF
CDR3 DNA: TGTGCCAGCTTCCATGGACAGGGGCGATACGAGCAGTACTTC

J gene: TRBJ2-3
V gene: TRBV19
D gene: NA
clone size: NA
CDR3 protein: CASSIVGGTSTDTQYF
CDR3 DNA: TGTGCCAGTAGTATAGTCGGCGGAACTAGCACAGATACGCAGTATTTT

J gene: TRBJ2-7
V gene: TRBV28
D gene: TRBD2
clone size: NA
CDR3 protein: CASRETSGRYALGEQYF
CDR3 DNA: TGTGCCAGCAGGGAAACTAGCGGGAGATATGCCTTGGGCGAGCAGTACTTC

J gene: TRBJ1-2
V gene: TRBV6-5
D gene: NA
clone size: NA
CDR3 protein: CASTRDEGNGYTF
CDR3 DNA: TGTGCCAGCACCCGTGACGAGGGGAATGGCTACACCTTC

J gene: TRBJ2-7
V gene: TRBV6-6
D gene: TRBD1
clone size: NA
CDR3 protein: CASSTETGGAYEQYF
CDR3 DNA: TGTGCCAGCAGCACTGAGACAGGGGGCGCCTACGAGCAGTACTTC

J gene: TRBJ2-7
V gene: TRBV18
D gene: NA
clone size: NA
CDR3 protein: CASSPGVEQYF
CDR3 DNA: TGTGCCAGCTCACCAGGGGTCGAGCAGTACTTC

J gene: TRBJ1-5
V gene: TRBV28
D gene: NA
clone size: NA
CDR3 protein: CASRRDVPNQPQHF
CDR3 DNA: TGTGCCAGCAGAAGGGACGTCCCCAATCAGCCCCAGCATTTT

J gene: TRBJ1-5
V gene: TRBV7-8
D gene: NA
clone size: NA
CDR3 protein: CASTPAGPRSNQPQHF
CDR3 DNA: TGTGCCAGCACCCCCGCAGGGCCAAGGAGCAATCAGCCCCAGCATTTT

J gene: TRBJ2-1
V gene: TRBV10-1
D gene: NA
clone size: NA
CDR3 protein: CASSESTLRNEQFF
CDR3 DNA: TGCGCCAGCAGTGAGTCGACTCTCCGGAATGAGCAGTTCTTC

J gene: TRBJ1-1
V gene: TRBV18
D gene: NA
clone size: NA
CDR3 protein: CASSPWPGTEAFF
CDR3 DNA: TGTGCCAGCTCACCATGGCCAGGCACTGAAGCTTTCTTT

J gene: TRBJ1-1
V gene: TRBV30
D gene: TRBD1
clone size: NA
CDR3 protein: CAWSAGQGQGSSEAFF
CDR3 DNA: TGTGCCTGGAGTGCAGGGCAGGGACAGGGGTCTTCTGAAGCTTTCTTT